This TCR beta chain was sequenced in a study of T-cell reconstitution after alpha-beta-depleted transplantation in children. This clonotype appeared many times. The antigen is undetermined. Whole-study results and caveats: Among T cells one year after transplant, newly produced cells accounted for most counts and diversity.

Unique molecular identifiers were incorporated during preparation of the TCRbeta library. TCRdb recomputed calls from the PCR reads with MiXCR, one row per CDR3 protein. This table holds approximately 500,000 distinct CDR3 sequences, about 11% found once. The starting material was PBMCs, obtained before TCRalphabeta/CD19-depleted stem cell transplant. This TCR came from a child between 2 and 9 years old with inherited bone marrow failure, due to receive a stem cell transplant.

In DNA, the CDR3 is TGTGCCAGCAGCCTTACTAGACTAGCGGGAGGCGAGCAGTACTTC. It codes for CASSLTRLAGGEQYF. V gene TRBV7-9 combines with J gene TRBJ2-7; the match to TRBD2 covers 13 bases. In germline, CDR1 is SEHNR, CDR2 FQNEAQ (reference sequence). The V segment lost 5 bases and the J segment 6 bases; nucleotides outside the gene matches: 7. This CDR3 is 15 amino acids long.